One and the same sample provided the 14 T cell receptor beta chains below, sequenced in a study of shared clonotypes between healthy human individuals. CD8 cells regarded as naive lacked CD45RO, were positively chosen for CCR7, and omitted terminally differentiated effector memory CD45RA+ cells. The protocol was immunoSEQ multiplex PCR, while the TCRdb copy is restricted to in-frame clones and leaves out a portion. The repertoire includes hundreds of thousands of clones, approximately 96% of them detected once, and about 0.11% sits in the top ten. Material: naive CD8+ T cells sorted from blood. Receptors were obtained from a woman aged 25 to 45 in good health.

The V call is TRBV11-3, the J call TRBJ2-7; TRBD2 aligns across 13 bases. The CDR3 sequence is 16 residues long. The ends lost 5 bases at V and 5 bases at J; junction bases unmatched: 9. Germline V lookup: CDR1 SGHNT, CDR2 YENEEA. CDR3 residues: CASSPRGLAGVNEQYF. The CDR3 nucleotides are TGTGCCAGCAGCCCCCGCGGACTAGCGGGAGTAAACGAGCAGTACTTC.

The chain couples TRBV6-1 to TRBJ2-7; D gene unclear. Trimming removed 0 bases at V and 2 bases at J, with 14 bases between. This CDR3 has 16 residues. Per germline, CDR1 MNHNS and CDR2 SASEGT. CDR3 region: CASSEAWRKPAYEQYF. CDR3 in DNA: TGTGCCAGCAGTGAAGCCTGGCGGAAACCCGCCTACGAGCAGTACTTC.

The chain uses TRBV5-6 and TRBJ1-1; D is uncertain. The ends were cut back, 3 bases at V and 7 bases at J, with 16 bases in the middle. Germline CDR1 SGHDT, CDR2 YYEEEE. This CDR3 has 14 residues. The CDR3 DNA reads TGTGCCAGCAGCTCGGAATTCCGGGATATTGAAGCTTTCTTT. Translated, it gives CASSSEFRDIEAFF.

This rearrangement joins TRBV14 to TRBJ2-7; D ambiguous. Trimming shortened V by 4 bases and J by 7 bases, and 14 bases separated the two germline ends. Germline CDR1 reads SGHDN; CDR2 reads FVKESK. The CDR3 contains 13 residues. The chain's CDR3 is CASSPGYGSEQYF. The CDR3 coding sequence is TGTGCCAGCAGCCCCGGGTACGGTTCGGAGCAGTACTTC.

DNA for the CDR3: TGTGCCACCCAAGAGGAGGGGACTGAAGCTTTCTTT. Protein: CATQEEGTEAFF. The chain couples TRBV28 to TRBJ1-1, with a tentative D call TRBD1 (5 bases). This CDR3 spans 12 amino acids. Germline loops: CDR1 MDHEN, CDR2 SYDVKM. The germline V and J ends were trimmed by 10 bases and 5 bases, with 14 bases remaining between them. Supplemented by reference TRBV28 and TRBJ1-1, the full variable domain reads DVKVTQSSRYLVKRTGEKVFLECVQDMDHENMFWYRQDPGLGLRLIYFSYDVKMKEKGDIPEGYSVSREKKERFSLILESASTNQTSMYLCATQEEGTEAFFGQGTRLTVV.

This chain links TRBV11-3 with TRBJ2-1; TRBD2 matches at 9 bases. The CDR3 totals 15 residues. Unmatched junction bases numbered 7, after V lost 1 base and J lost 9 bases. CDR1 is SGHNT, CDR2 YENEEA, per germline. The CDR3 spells CASSLALAGVTEQFF. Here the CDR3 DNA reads TGTGCCAGCAGCTTAGCATTAGCGGGAGTTACTGAGCAGTTCTTC.

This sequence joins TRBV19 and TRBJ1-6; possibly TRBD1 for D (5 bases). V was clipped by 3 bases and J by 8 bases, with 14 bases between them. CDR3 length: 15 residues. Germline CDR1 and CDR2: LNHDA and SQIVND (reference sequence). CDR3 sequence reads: CASSIGGDGDSPLHF. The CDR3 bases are TGTGCCAGTAGTATCGGGGGGGACGGTGATTCACCCCTCCACTTT.

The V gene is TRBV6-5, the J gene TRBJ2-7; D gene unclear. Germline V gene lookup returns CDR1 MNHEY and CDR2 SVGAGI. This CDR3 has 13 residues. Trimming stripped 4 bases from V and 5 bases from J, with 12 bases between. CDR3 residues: CASSSAIPNEQYF. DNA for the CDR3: TGTGCCAGCAGTTCGGCAATACCTAACGAGCAGTACTTC.

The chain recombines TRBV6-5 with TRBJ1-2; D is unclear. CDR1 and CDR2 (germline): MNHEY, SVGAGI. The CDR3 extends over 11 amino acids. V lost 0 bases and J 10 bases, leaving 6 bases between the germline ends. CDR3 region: CASSYSGDYTF. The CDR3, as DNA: TGTGCCAGCAGTTACTCTGGGGACTACACCTTC.

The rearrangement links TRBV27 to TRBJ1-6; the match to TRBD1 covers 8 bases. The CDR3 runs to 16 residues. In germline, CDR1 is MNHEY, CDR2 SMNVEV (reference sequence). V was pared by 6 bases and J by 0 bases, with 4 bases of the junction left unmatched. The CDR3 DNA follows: TGTGCCAGCAGGGACAGGGCCACCTCCTATAATTCACCCCTCCACTTT. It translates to CASRDRATSYNSPLHF.

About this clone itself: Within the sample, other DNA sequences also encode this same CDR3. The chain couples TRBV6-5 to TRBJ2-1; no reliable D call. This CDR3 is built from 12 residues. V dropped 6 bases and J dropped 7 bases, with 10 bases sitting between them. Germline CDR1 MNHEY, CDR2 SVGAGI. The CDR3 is CASSLSGNEQFF. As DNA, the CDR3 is TGTGCCAGCAGCCTGTCCGGGAATGAGCAGTTCTTC.

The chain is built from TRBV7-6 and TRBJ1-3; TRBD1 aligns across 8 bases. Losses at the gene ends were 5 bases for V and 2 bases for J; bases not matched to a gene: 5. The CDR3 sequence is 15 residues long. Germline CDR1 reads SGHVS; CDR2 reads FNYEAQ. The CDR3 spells CASSLTTGAGNTIYF. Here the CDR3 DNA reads TGTGCCAGCAGCCTCACGACAGGGGCTGGAAACACCATATATTTT.

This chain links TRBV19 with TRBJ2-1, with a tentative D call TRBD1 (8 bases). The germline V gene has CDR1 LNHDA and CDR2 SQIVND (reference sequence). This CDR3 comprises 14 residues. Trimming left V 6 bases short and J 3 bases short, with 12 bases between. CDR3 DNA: TGTGCCAGTAGGGGAGGGACAGGCTACAATGAGCAGTTCTTC. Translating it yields CASRGGTGYNEQFF.

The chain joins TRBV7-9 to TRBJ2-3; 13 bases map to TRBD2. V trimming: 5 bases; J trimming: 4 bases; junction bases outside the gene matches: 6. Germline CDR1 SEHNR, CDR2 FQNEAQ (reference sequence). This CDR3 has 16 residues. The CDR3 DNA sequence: TGTGCCAGCAGCCACAGGACTAGCGGGAGACCAGATACGCAGTATTTT. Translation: CASSHRTSGRPDTQYF.